This entry concerns a single TCR beta chain. The antigen remains undetermined. This entry belongs to a study of human T cells and chemical hapten exposure. Whole-study results and caveats: Positive correlation was observed between PT1 expanded TCR counts and patch test score.

As the library was built, unique molecular identifiers were attached to individual cDNA molecules. MiXCR, run by TCRdb on the RACE reads, gives a single entry per CDR3 protein. The table lists under 110,000 distinct CDR3 sequences, 12% of them singletons. Per the germline V gene, CDR1 is MGHDK and CDR2 is SYGVNS. J gave up 7 bases and V 5 bases, and 10 bases lay outside the gene matches. This CDR3 spans 15 amino acids. Time point given: pre-sensitization, week 0. The treatment here: therapeutic diphenylcyclopropenone sensitization with weekly scalp DPC. This chain uses TRBV25-1 with TRBJ2-1; 8 bases line up with TRBD2. The receptor's source is a woman aged 50 to 60 with alopecia areata. Some clones in this sample may be carry-over from other donors' samples. The sample consisted of whole blood, taken in connection with sensitization to the hapten diphenylcyclopropenone (DPC). CDR3 DNA: TGTGCCAGCAGTAATAGCGGGGCCTCGCGGAATGAGCAGTTCTTC. Its protein is CASSNSGASRNEQFF.